The subject of this entry is one T cell receptor (beta chain). V was clipped by 0 bases and J by 4 bases; unmatched bases: 4. This CDR3 comprises 15 residues. Germline CDR1 MNHEY, CDR2 SVGAGI. This entry belongs to a study of blood T cell repertoires in COVID-19. Study as a whole: Collection of acute and convalescent COVID-19 samples took place in the United States, Italy and Spain.

Original methodology: Amplification of reference gene primers was used by the study to estimate nucleated cell counts. This table comes from immunoSEQ multiplex PCR, and its TCRdb copy is limited to in-frame clones, with some not included. D and trimming come from the DNA, and the V and J calls and clone size come from that table. Altogether under 250,000 clones are present, 65% to 85% being singletons, with the ten largest covering roughly 3%. This receptor was identified in a woman in her 30s who had recovered from COVID-19. Material: peripheral blood. The J gene is TRBJ2-7, the V gene TRBV6-5; the match to TRBD2 covers 9 bases. Here the CDR3 reads CASSYSSGRTYEQYF. CDR3 sequence (DNA): TGTGCCAGCAGTTACTCGAGCGGGAGGACTTACGAGCAGTACTTC.